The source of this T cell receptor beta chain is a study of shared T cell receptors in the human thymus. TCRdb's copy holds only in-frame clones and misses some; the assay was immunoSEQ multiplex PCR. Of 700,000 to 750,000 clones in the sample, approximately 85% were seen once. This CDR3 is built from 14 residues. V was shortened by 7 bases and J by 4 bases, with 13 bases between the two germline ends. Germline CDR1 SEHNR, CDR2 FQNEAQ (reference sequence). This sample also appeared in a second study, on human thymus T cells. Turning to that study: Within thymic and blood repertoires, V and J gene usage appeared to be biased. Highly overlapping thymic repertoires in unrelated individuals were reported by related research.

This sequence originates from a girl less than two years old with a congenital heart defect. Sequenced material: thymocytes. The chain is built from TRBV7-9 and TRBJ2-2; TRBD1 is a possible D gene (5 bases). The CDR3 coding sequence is TGTGCCAGCAACCTAGGGGTTACCACCGGGGAGCTGTTTTTT. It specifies CASNLGVTTGELFF.